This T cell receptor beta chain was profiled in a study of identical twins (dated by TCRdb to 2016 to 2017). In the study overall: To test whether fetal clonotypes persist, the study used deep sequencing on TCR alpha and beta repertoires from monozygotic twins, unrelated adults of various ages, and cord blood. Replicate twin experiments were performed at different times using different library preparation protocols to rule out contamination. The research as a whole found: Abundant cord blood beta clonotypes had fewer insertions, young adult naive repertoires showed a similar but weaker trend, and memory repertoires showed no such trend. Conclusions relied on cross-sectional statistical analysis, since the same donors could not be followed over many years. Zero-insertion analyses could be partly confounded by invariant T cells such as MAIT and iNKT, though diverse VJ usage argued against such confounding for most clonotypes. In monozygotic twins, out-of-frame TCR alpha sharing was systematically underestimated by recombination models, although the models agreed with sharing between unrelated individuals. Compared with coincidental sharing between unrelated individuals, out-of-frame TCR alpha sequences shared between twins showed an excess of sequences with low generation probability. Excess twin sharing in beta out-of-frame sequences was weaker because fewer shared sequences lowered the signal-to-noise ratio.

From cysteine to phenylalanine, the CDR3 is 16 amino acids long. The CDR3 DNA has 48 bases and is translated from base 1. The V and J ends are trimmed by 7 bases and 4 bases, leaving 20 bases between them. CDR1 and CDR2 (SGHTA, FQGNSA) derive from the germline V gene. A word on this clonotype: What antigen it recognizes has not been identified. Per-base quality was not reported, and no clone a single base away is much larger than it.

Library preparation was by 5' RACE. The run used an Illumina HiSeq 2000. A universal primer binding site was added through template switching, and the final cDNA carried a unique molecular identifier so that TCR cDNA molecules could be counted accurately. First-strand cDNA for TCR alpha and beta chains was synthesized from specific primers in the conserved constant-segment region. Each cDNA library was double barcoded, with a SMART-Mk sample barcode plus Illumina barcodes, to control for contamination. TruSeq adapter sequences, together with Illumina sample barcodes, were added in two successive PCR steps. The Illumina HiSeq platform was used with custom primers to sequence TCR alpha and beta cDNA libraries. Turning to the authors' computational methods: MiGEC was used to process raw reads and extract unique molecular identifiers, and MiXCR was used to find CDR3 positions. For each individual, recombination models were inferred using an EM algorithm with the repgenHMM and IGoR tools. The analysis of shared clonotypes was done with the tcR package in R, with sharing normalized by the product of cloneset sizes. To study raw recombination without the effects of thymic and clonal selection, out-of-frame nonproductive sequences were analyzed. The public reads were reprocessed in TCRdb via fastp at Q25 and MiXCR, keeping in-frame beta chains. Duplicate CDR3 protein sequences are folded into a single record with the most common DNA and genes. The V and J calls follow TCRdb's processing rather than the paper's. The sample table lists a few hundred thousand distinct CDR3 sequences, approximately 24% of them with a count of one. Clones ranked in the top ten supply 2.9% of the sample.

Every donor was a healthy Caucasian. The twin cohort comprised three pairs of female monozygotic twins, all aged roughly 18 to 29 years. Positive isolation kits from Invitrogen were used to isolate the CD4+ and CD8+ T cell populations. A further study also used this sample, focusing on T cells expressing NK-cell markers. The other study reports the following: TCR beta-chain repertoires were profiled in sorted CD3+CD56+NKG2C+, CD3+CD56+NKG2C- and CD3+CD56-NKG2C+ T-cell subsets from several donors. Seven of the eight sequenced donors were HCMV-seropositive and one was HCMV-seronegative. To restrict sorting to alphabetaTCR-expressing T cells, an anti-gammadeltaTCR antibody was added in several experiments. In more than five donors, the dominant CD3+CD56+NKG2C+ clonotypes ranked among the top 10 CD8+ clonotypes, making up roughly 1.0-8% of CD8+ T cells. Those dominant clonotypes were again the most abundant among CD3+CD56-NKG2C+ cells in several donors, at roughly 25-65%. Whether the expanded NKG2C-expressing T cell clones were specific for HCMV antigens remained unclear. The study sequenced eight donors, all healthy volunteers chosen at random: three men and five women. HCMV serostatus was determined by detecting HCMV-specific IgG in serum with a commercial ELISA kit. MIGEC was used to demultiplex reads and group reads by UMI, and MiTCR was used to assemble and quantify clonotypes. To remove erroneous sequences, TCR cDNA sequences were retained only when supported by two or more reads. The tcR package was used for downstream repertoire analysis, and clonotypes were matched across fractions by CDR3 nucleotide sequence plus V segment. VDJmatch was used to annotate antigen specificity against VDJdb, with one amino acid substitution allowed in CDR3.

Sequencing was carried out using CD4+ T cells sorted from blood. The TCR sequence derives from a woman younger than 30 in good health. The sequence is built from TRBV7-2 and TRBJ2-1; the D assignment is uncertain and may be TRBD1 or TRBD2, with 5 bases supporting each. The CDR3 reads CASTSRGAGLYNEQFF. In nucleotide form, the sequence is TGTGCCAGCACCTCCCGGGGCGCGGGCCTTTACAATGAGCAGTTCTTC.